This T cell receptor (beta chain) is drawn from a study of T cells in Graves' hyperthyroidism and ophthalmopathy. This clonotype appeared many times. RNA transcripts provided the source from which TCR beta CDR3 regions were amplified. First-round RT-PCR with HTBI primers amplified the TCR CDR3 region. TCRdb independently ran MiXCR on the multiplex PCR reads; one entry per CDR3 protein. Among hundreds of thousands of distinct CDR3 sequences listed, under 15% were seen once. Clinical symptoms, serum thyroxine, TRAb, thyroid ultrasound and orbital computed tomography informed diagnoses. This TCR derives from a woman younger than 45 with Graves' hyperthyroidism. Sequences were obtained from blood.

The chain's CDR3 is CASSLLAGEGSKQFF. CDR3 in DNA: TGCGCCAGCAGCTTACTAGCGGGAGAAGGGTCGAAGCAGTTCTTC. V usage is TRBV5-1 and J usage is TRBJ2-1; TRBD2 matches at 11 bases. Per germline, CDR1 SGHRS and CDR2 YFSETQ. The trim removed 2 bases at V and 11 bases at J, leaving 9 bases unmatched. CDR3 size: 15 residues.